The 19 T cell receptor beta chains listed next were all sequenced from one sample in a study of blood T cell repertoires in COVID-19. Some clones are missing from TCRdb's copy, which holds only in-frame ones; the method was immunoSEQ multiplex PCR. The table has fewer than 500,000 clones, about 90% seen once. The specimen sequenced was PBMCs or T cells enriched from blood (not recorded which). These receptors originate from a woman younger than 35 who had recovered from COVID-19.

The genes are TRBV25-1 and TRBJ2-5; D uncertain. In germline, CDR1 is MGHDK, CDR2 SYGVNS. This CDR3 has 11 residues. With 4 bases removed from V and 5 bases from J, the gap between germline ends came to 5 bases. The CDR3 spells CASSGRETQYF. The CDR3 DNA follows: TGTGCCAGCAGTGGCCGGGAGACCCAGTACTTC.

This clone showed up just once. The chain employs TRBV4-2 and TRBJ2-4; D possibly corresponds to TRBD2 (6 bases). V was clipped by 1 base and J by 0 bases, with 25 bases between them. Germline V gives CDR1 LGHNA, CDR2 YNFKEQ. CDR3 length: 21 residues. The CDR3: CASSQAVGLAPNPGAKNIQYF. As DNA, the CDR3 is TGTGCCAGCAGCCAAGCAGTGGGCCTAGCGCCAAACCCCGGAGCCAAAAACATTCAGTACTTC.

The table lists this clone with a count of one. The chain recombines TRBV5-4 with TRBJ2-1; 9 bases are shared with TRBD1. The CDR3 has 16 amino acids. Germline V gene lookup returns CDR1 SGHNT and CDR2 YYREEE (reference sequence). V gave up 3 bases and J gave up 5 bases; unmatched junction bases: 9. The CDR3 is CASSYTGGVSDNEQFF. Here the CDR3 DNA reads TGTGCCAGCAGCTATACAGGGGGCGTTTCTGACAATGAGCAGTTCTTC.

Worth noting for this clone: This same CDR3 is encoded by further DNA sequences in the sample. The chain carries TRBV6-1 and TRBJ1-1; D gene uncertain. Per the germline V gene, CDR1 is MNHNS and CDR2 is SASEGT. This CDR3 has 12 amino acids. The V end lost 3 bases, the J end lost 3 bases, and 5 bases lay between the germline ends. The CDR3: CASSDRDTEAFF. DNA of the CDR3: TGTGCCAGCAGTGACCGGGACACTGAAGCTTTCTTT.

This clone is a singleton in its sample. V usage is TRBV2 and J usage is TRBJ2-5; 8 bases map to TRBD2. The germline CDR1 and CDR2 sequences are SNHLY and FYNNEI. The CDR3 totals 16 residues. The V and J ends lost 2 bases and 5 bases, in that order; junction bases with no gene match: 10. The CDR3 here is CASSEPIPGGQETQYF. DNA for the CDR3: TGTGCCAGCAGTGAACCTATACCGGGGGGGCAGGAGACCCAGTACTTC.

The chain joins TRBV5-4 to TRBJ1-6; tentative D call: TRBD1 (5 bases). Trimming took off 4 bases at V and 5 bases at J, with 16 bases between the two ends. This CDR3 region has 16 residues. Germline CDR1 reads SGHNT; CDR2 reads YYREEE (reference sequence). The CDR3 spells CASSRDGAENNSPLHF. The CDR3 DNA reads as TGTGCCAGCAGCCGCGATGGGGCAGAAAATAATTCACCCCTCCACTTT.

J is TRBJ2-1 and V is TRBV12-3 or TRBV12-4, with D perhaps matching TRBD1 (6 bases). V shed 11 bases and J shed 4 bases, with 12 bases lying between them. The CDR3 extends over 12 amino acids. The CDR3 is CAEGDPYNEQFF. The CDR3 nucleotides are TGTGCCGAGGGGGACCCGTACAATGAGCAGTTCTTC.

This clone was detected only once. The V gene is TRBV5-4, the J gene TRBJ2-5; D might be TRBD2 (5 bases). Between the trimmed V and J ends, which lost 0 bases and 4 bases, there was a span of 7 bases. The CDR3 is 13 residues long. The germline V gene encodes CDR1 SGHNT and CDR2 YYREEE (reference sequence). The CDR3 sequence is CASSLDRGETQYF. The CDR3 bases are TGTGCCAGCAGCTTGGACCGGGGAGAGACCCAGTACTTC.

The rearrangement uses TRBV4-1 and TRBJ1-2, with D maybe TRBD1 (6 bases). There are 16 residues in the CDR3. V was trimmed by 1 base and J by 4 bases, leaving 16 bases between them. CDR1 MGHRA and CDR2 YSYEKL come from the germline V gene. CDR3 nucleotide sequence: TGCGCCAGCAGCCAAGGGTATGGGGGCGAAACCTATGGCTACACCTTC. Amino acid sequence: CASSQGYGGETYGYTF.

This clone appeared once. The chain couples TRBV21-1 to TRBJ1-2. TRBV21-1 is a pseudogene segment. The CDR3 loop spans 15 amino acids. CDR3 sequence: CASSKEEPGGYGYTF. Written as DNA, the CDR3 is TGTGCCAGCAGCAAAGAGGAACCCGGGGGCTATGGCTACACCTTC.

This clone was seen a handful of times. The same CDR3 arises from other DNA sequences in this sample as well. The chain joins TRBV30 to TRBJ1-2, with 7 bases that match TRBD1. With V trimmed by 1 base and J by 4 bases, 0 bases remained unmatched. Germline CDR1 reads GTSNPN; CDR2 reads SVGIG (reference sequence). The CDR3 runs 12 residues. In DNA form, the CDR3 reads TGTGCCTGGAGTGGGACAGGCTATGGCTACACCTTC. Its translation is CAWSGTGYGYTF.

This rearrangement joins TRBV2 to TRBJ2-7, with D possibly TRBD2 on 6 matching bases. V was clipped by 9 bases and J by 5 bases, with 20 bases between them. Germline-derived CDR1 and CDR2 are SNHLY and FYNNEI. CDR3 length: 14 amino acids. The CDR3 here is CASIKEEGGHEQYF. Written as DNA, the CDR3 is TGTGCCAGTATAAAAGAAGAGGGAGGACACGAGCAGTACTTC.

The V gene is TRBV25-1, the J gene TRBJ1-4; perhaps TRBD1 as D (5 bases). V lost 3 bases and J lost 7, with 12 bases in between. CDR1 is MGHDK, CDR2 SYGVNS, per germline. The CDR3 contains 14 residues. Here the CDR3 DNA reads TGTGCCAGCAGTGAGGCAGGGAACGTTGAAAAACTGTTTTTT. It translates to CASSEAGNVEKLFF.

Concerning this clone itself: At one boundary the junction diverges from the germline segment, which might be a read error. This rearrangement joins TRBV4-1 to TRBJ2-7; 8 nucleotides match TRBD2. This CDR3 has 16 amino acids. The V gene's germline CDR1 is MGHRA and CDR2 YSYEKL. CDR3 region: CASSQSPGGASSEQYF. Here the CDR3 DNA reads TGCGCCAGCAGCCAGAGTCCCGGGGGGGCCTCCTCCGAGCAGTACTTC.

The chain combines TRBV5-4 with TRBJ2-7, with 8 bases matching TRBD2. The CDR3 totals 18 residues. Trimming cost V 2 bases and J 2 bases; bases outside gene matches: 15. CDR1 is SGHNT, CDR2 YYREEE, per germline (reference sequence). Written as DNA, the CDR3 is TGTGCCAGCAGCTTAGGGGGTATGGCGGGGGGTTCCCCCTACGAGCAGTACTTC. Translation gives CASSLGGMAGGSPYEQYF. The full variable domain, in which reference TRBV5-4 and TRBJ2-7 provide the parts outside the CDR3, is ETGVTQSPTHLIKTRGQQVTLRCSSQSGHNTVSWYQQALGQGPQFIFQYYREEENGRGNFPPRFSGLQFPNYSSELNVNALELDDSALYLCASSLGGMAGGSPYEQYFGPGTRLTVT.

V usage is TRBV27 and J usage is TRBJ2-1; no firm D call. The CDR3 is 13 amino acids. The V gene's germline CDR1 is MNHEY and CDR2 SMNVEV (reference sequence). V was shortened by 3 bases and J by 9 bases, with 12 bases between the two germline ends. In DNA, the CDR3 is TGTGCCAGCAGTTTTTACGAGCTTGGTGAGCAGTTCTTC. Translating it yields CASSFYELGEQFF.

The chain couples TRBV5-1 to TRBJ1-1, with unresolved D. Trimming took 4 bases from V and 6 from J, leaving 22 bases between them. The CDR3 loop spans 16 amino acids. CDR1 is SGHRS, CDR2 YFSETQ, per germline. Here the CDR3 DNA reads TGCGCCAGCAGCGGAAGTGGACTGATAAATCAGGCTGAAGCTTTCTTT. This encodes CASSGSGLINQAEAFF.

This clone occurred once. The chain carries TRBV7-3 and TRBJ2-1, with D perhaps matching TRBD2 (6 bases). Germline loops: CDR1 SGHTA, CDR2 FQGTGA. V shed 5 bases and J shed 5 bases, with 10 bases lying between them. CDR3 size: 13 residues. CDR3 protein: CASSRGTDNEQFF. CDR3 bases: TGTGCCAGCAGCCGGGGGACGGACAATGAGCAGTTCTTC.

The chain recombines TRBV12-3 or TRBV12-4 with TRBJ2-3; D might be TRBD1 (6 bases). V was cut by 5 bases and J by 8 bases, with 11 bases left in between. The CDR3 is 12 amino acids. The chain's CDR3 is CASSPQGVTQYF. Here the CDR3 DNA reads TGTGCCAGCAGTCCACAGGGTGTTACGCAGTATTTT.